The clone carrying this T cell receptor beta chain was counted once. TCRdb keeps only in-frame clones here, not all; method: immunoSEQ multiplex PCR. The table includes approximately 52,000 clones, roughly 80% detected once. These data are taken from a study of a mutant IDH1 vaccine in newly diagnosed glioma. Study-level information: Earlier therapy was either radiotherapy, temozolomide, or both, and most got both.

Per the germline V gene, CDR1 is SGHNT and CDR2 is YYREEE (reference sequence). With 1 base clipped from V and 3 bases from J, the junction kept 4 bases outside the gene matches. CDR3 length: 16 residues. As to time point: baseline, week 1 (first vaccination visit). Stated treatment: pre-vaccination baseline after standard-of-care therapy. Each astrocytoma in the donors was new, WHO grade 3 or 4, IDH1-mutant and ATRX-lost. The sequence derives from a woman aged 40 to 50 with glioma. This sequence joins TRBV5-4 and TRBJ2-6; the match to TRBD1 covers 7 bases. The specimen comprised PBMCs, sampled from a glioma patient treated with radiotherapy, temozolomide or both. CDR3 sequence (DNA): TGTGCCAGCAGCTTGCCAGGGGGTAATGGGGCCAACGTCCTGACTTTC. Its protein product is CASSLPGGNGANVLTF.